This T cell receptor beta chain is from a study of Graves' ophthalmopathy and Graves' hyperthyroidism. General study findings and limits: A 13-signature model separated ophthalmopathy from stable hyperthyroidism, around 88% sensitivity, 65% to 82% specificity.

V lost 3 bases to trimming and J lost 0 bases, with 6 bases between them. The CDR3 is 15 amino acids. The germline CDR1 and CDR2 sequences are SGHVS and FQNEAQ. In the case of this clonotype: Antigen specificity is unknown.

RNA served as the template for amplifying TCR beta CDR3 regions. Scientists carried out first-round RT-PCR using HTBI primers and then a second-round multiplex PCR. One entry per CDR3 protein results from TCRdb running MiXCR on the multiplex PCR reads. The repertoire holds around 340,000 distinct CDR3 sequences, with roughly 16% as singletons. Those donors who had ophthalmopathy presented with moderate-to-severe activity, a CAS of ≥3, a NOSPECS of ≥4 and a duration under 3 months. This rearrangement joins TRBV7-8 to TRBJ2-6; D gene unclear. The sequence was collected from an adult man with Graves' ophthalmopathy. What was sequenced was peripheral blood. Here the CDR3 reads CASSFSFSGANVLTF. CDR3 nucleotide sequence: TGTGCCAGCAGCTTTTCTTTCTCTGGGGCCAACGTCCTGACTTTC.